Shown below are 13 T cell receptor beta chains from a single sample sequenced in a study of patients and donors after allogeneic stem cell transplantation. TCRdb reprocessed the RT-PCR reads with MiXCR, giving one entry per CDR3 protein. The table has more than 150,000 distinct CDR3 sequences, around two fifths seen once; the top ten hold 25% to 35%. The sequenced sample consisted of blood, either unsorted or a sorted T cell fraction (not recorded which). Receptor source: a human donor who was either an allogeneic HSCT recipient or a stem cell or donor lymphocyte infusion donor (not recorded which). It is not recorded whose cells these are; they may come from a transplant donor.

This clonotype has more than one count but fewer than ten. The V call is TRBV12-3 or TRBV12-4, the J call TRBJ1-2; D remains ambiguous. The CDR3 is 13 amino acids. V was shortened by 7 bases and J by 0 bases, with 9 bases between the two germline ends. The CDR3 DNA is TGTGCCAGCACCCGGCGCACTAACTATGGCTACACCTTC. It yields the protein CASTRRTNYGYTF.

This clonotype showed up many times. V is TRBV4-3 and J is TRBJ1-2; D call uncertain. Per the germline V gene, CDR1 is LGHNA and CDR2 is YSLEER. V was trimmed by 5 bases and J by 4 bases, leaving 14 bases between them. The CDR3 extends over 14 amino acids. The CDR3 DNA reads TGCGCCAGCAGCGAAGGGAGCAGCACCTATGGCTACACCTTC. Translated, it gives CASSEGSSTYGYTF.

The chain couples TRBV12-3 or TRBV12-4 to TRBJ1-4; D unresolved. Trimming pared 7 bases from V and 6 bases from J, leaving 6 bases between. The CDR3 has 11 amino acids. The CDR3 spells CASTSHEKLFF. CDR3 nucleotides: TGTGCCAGCACCTCCCATGAAAAACTGTTTTTT.

This clonotype has a handful of counts. The chain employs TRBV7-2 and TRBJ1-1; TRBD1 agrees at 7 bases. The CDR3 is 16 residues long. Germline lookup yields CDR1 SGHTA and CDR2 FQGNSA. The junction had 9 bases not matched to a gene; V was cut back by 5 bases and J by 0 bases. As DNA, the CDR3 is TGTGCCAGCAGCCGGGACAGCATGAACATGAACACTGAAGCTTTCTTT. This sequence encodes CASSRDSMNMNTEAFF.

This chain connects TRBV7-2 to TRBJ2-1, with D hard to call. Trimming left V 4 bases short and J 8 bases short, with 15 bases between. The CDR3 spans 14 residues. The V gene's germline CDR1 is SGHTA and CDR2 FQGNSA. The CDR3 DNA reads as TGTGCCAGCAGCTCCCCGACACCCACGGATGAGCAGTTCTTC. It encodes CASSSPTPTDEQFF. Full variable domain (missing parts from reference TRBV7-2 and TRBJ2-1): GAGVSQSPSNKVTEKGKDVELRCDPISGHTALYWYRQSLGQGLEFLIYFQGNSAPDKSGLPSDRFSAERTGGSVSTLTIQRTQQEDSAVYLCASSSPTPTDEQFFGPGTRLTVL.

The gene calls are TRBV21-1 and TRBJ2-1; the table names TRBD2, a call not compared with the DNA. TRBV21-1 is assigned pseudogene status. The CDR3 is made up of 16 amino acids. The CDR3 region is CASSTRAGGPINEQFF. CDR3 nucleotides: TGTGCCAGCAGCACAAGGGCGGGAGGGCCAATCAATGAGCAGTTCTTC.

The genes are TRBV20-1 and TRBJ2-1, with D perhaps TRBD2 (5 bases). V was shortened by 6 bases and J by 0 bases, with 15 bases between the two germline ends. The germline gives CDR1 DFQATT, CDR2 SNEGSKA (reference sequence). The length of the CDR3 is 15 residues. As DNA, the CDR3 is TGCAGTGCCGAAGCGGCCCCGAGCTCCTACAATGAGCAGTTCTTC. Its translation: CSAEAAPSSYNEQFF.

The genes are TRBV20-1 and TRBJ2-7; D perhaps matches TRBD1 (5 bases). The CDR3 is 15 residues long. CDR1 is DFQATT and CDR2 is SNEGSKA in the germline V gene (reference sequence). Trimming pared 4 bases from V and 4 bases from J, leaving 20 bases between. Here the CDR3 reads CSAKPPGLFRYEQYF. The CDR3, as DNA: TGCAGTGCTAAACCCCCAGGGCTTTTTCGATACGAGCAGTACTTC.

This clonotype appeared many times. The chain combines TRBV29-1 with TRBJ1-4; TRBD1 is a possible D gene (5 bases). V shed 4 bases and J shed 8 bases, with 14 bases lying between them. Germline V gene sequence: CDR1 SQVTM, CDR2 ANQGSEA. The CDR3 contains 13 residues. The CDR3 DNA reads as TGCAGCGTTGCTAAGGGGAATCAAGAAAAACTGTTTTTT. It specifies CSVAKGNQEKLFF.

About this clonotype: A clone one base away is much larger, so this may be a read error. The chain joins TRBV12-3 or TRBV12-4 to TRBJ1-1, with TRBD1 as a possible D gene (5 bases). The ends were cut back, 5 bases at V and 3 bases at J, with 13 bases in the middle. This CDR3 comprises 14 residues. For the CDR3, the DNA is TGTGCCAGCAGTCCCCTCGGCAGGGACACTGAAGCTTTCTTT. Protein sequence: CASSPLGRDTEAFF.

In this sample, this clonotype turned up a few times. The chain employs TRBV7-6 and TRBJ1-3; 7 bases agree with TRBD1. V lost 1 base to trimming and J lost 8 bases; unmatched junction nucleotides: 11. CDR3 size: 16 residues. CDR1 SGHVS and CDR2 FNYEAQ come from the germline V gene. In nucleotides, the CDR3 is TGTGCCAGCAGCTTAGAGCTACAGGGGTCTGGGGACACCATATATTTT. It yields the protein CASSLELQGSGDTIYF.

The V call is TRBV29-1, the J call TRBJ2-3, with TRBD2 matching over 13 bases. Germline CDR1 SQVTM, CDR2 ANQGSEA. The CDR3 totals 17 residues. The ends lost 0 bases at V and 8 bases at J; junction bases unmatched: 11. CDR3 sequence reads: CSVEEGLAGAPLGTQYF. Here the CDR3 DNA reads TGCAGCGTTGAAGAAGGACTAGCGGGAGCCCCCCTAGGTACGCAGTATTTT.

The genes are TRBV4-3 and TRBJ2-1, with 9 bases matching TRBD2. This CDR3 has 20 residues. Unmatched junction bases numbered 12, after V lost 0 bases and J lost 0 bases. Germline assignment: CDR1 LGHNA and CDR2 YSLEER. The CDR3 nucleotides read TGCGCCAGCAGCCAAGAGGGGGTAGCGGGAGCCCAGAGCTCCTACAATGAGCAGTTCTTC. This gives the protein CASSQEGVAGAQSSYNEQFF.